The source of this TCR beta chain is a study of OX40 agonist ivuxolimab in advanced cancers. Study-level background: At doses from 0.01 to 10 mg/kg, patients were given intravenous ivuxolimab every 2 weeks. Notes on the study in general: Researchers report that CD8+ T cells had, on average, more expanded clones than CD4+. Some of the lowest clonal expansion was seen in partial responders at 0.1-3.0 mg/kg.

Sequencing was performed with immunoSEQ multiplex PCR; in TCRdb, only in-frame clones are kept and a portion is missing. The repertoire holds about 70,000 clones, roughly 80% seen once, with 6.7% in the top ten. Autoimmune disease history or systemic immunosuppression was exclusionary. This clone has a single count. Its antigen is undetermined. Specimen: CD4+ or CD8+ T cells sorted from blood, collected in a trial of the OX40 agonist ivuxolimab. This sequence originates from an adult with an advanced solid tumor such as melanoma, head and neck, liver or kidney cancer.

The DNA for the CDR3 is TGTGCCAGCAGCTTAGCCGCAGGGTATGGCTACACCTTC. Amino acids: CASSLAAGYGYTF. The chain employs TRBV7-2 and TRBJ1-2; TRBD1 is a possible D gene (5 bases). The germline V gene has CDR1 SGHTA and CDR2 FQGNSA. V dropped 0 bases and J dropped 5 bases, with 7 bases sitting between them. This CDR3 is built from 13 residues.